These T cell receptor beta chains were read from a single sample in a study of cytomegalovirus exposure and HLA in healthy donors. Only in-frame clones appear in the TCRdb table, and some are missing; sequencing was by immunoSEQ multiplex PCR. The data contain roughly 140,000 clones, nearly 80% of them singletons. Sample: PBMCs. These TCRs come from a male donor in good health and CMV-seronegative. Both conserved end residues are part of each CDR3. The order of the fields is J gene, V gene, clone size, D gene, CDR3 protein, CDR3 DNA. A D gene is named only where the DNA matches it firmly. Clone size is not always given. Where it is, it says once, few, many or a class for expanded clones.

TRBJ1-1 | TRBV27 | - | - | CASSSPDLGNTEAFF | TGTGCCAGCAGTTCCCCGGACTTGGGGAACACTGAAGCTTTCTTT
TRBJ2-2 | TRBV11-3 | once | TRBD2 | CASSLGPSGRSTTGELFF | TGTGCCAGCAGCTTAGGGCCTAGCGGGAGGTCTACCACCGGGGAGCTGTTTTTT
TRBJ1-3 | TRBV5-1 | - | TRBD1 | CASSRDRGPADTIYF | TGCGCCAGCAGCAGGGACAGGGGGCCGGCGGACACCATATATTTT
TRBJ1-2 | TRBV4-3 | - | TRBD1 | CASTRSTGTYGYTF | TGCGCCAGCACCAGATCGACAGGGACCTATGGCTACACCTTC
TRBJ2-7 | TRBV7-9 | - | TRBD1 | CASSSRGQSYEQYF | TGTGCCAGCAGCTCTAGGGGACAGAGCTACGAGCAGTACTTC
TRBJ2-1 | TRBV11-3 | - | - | CASSLGAQIYNEQFF | TGTGCCAGCAGCCTAGGAGCACAGATATACAATGAGCAGTTCTTC
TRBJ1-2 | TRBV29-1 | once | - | CSAIPTGHSDGGYTF | TGCAGCGCCATCCCCACGGGACATTCCGATGGGGGCTACACCTTC
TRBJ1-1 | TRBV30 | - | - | CAWRRERAFF | TGTGCCTGGAGGCGGGAGCGCGCTTTCTTT
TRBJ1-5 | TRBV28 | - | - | CASSFSSQPQHF | TGTGCCAGCAGTTTTTCGAGCCAGCCCCAGCATTTT
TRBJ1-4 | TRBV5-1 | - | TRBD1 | CASGAGGGKLFF | TGCGCCAGCGGGGCAGGGGGCGGAAAACTGTTTTTT
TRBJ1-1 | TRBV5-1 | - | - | CASSLVTVTSEAFF | TGCGCCAGCAGCTTGGTTACAGTTACCTCTGAAGCTTTCTTT
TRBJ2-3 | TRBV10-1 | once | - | CASRGDSTSTDTQYF | TGCGCCAGCAGGGGGGACTCCACGAGCACAGATACGCAGTATTTT
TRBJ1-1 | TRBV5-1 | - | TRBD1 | CASSSQGAGTEAFF | TGCGCCAGCAGCTCTCAGGGGGCAGGGACTGAAGCTTTCTTT
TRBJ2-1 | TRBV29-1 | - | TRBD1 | CSVEEGGTGYHEQFF | TGCAGCGTTGAAGAAGGCGGGACAGGGTACCATGAGCAGTTCTTC
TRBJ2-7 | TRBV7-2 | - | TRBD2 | CASSLLAGEKQYF | TGTGCCAGCAGCTTACTAGCGGGAGAAAAGCAGTACTTC